A single TCR beta chain is shown here with its context. Its antigen remains unidentified. The data derive from a study of cytomegalovirus exposure and HLA in healthy donors. Overall study: Per a later analysis, the roughly 690 first-cohort and some 130 validation repertoires shared one platform.

Separation from the approximately 660-subject first cohort characterized the approximately 120-subject validation cohort, to which the donors belonged. Trimming took off 9 bases at V and 4 bases at J, with 16 bases between the two ends. Germline V lookup: CDR1 LGHNT, CDR2 FRNRAP. This CDR3 spans 14 amino acids. Study observations and caveats: There were 160 or so TCR beta chains listed as cytomegalovirus-associated. Many donors shared some public TCRs, even though most TCR sequences were rare.

The assay was immunoSEQ multiplex PCR, and TCRdb's table has in-frame clones only and misses some. In the table there are 100,000 to 150,000 clones, roughly 89% of which are singletons. The chain uses TRBV12-5 and TRBJ1-3, with D unresolved. This clonotype originated in a woman aged 18 to 35 in good health and CMV-seronegative. Sample: PBMCs. CDR3 coding DNA: TGTGCTAGCCATCACCCTTTGCGAGGAAACACCATATATTTT. Residues: CASHHPLRGNTIYF. Together with reference TRBV12-5 and TRBJ1-3, the CDR3 gives the full variable domain: DARVTQTPRHKVTEMGQEVTMRCQPILGHNTVFWYRQTMMQGLELLAYFRNRAPLDDSGMPKDRFSAEMPDATLATLKIQPSEPRDSAVYFCASHHPLRGNTIYFGEGSWLTVV.